These 2 T cell receptor beta chains came from one sample sequenced in a study of glioma-infiltrating T cells. Using RNA template, CDR3s of TCR alpha and beta were amplified with iRepertoire arm-PCR. TCRdb called the multiplex PCR reads again in MiXCR, with one record for every CDR3 protein. The sample yields around 390,000 distinct CDR3 sequences, roughly two fifths seen once. Source material: glioma tissue, nonneoplastic brain tissue, or PBMCs (not recorded which). The receptors come from a human donor with low-grade glioma or glioblastoma, undergoing nonglioma brain surgery, or in good health (not recorded which).

This clonotype has more than one count but fewer than ten. The V call is TRBV24-1, the J call TRBJ1-2; D is possibly TRBD1 (5 bases). The CDR3 runs 12 residues. CDR1 is KGHDR, CDR2 SFDVKD, per germline. Trimming removed 7 bases at V and 6 bases at J, with 11 bases between. CDR3: CATSRAKDGYTF. In DNA, the CDR3 is TGTGCCACCAGCAGGGCTAAGGATGGCTACACCTTC.

This sequence joins TRBV15 and TRBJ2-1; D is perhaps TRBD2 (6 bases). The length of the CDR3 is 15 residues. Trimming took off 6 bases at V and 0 bases at J, with 12 bases between the two ends. Germline V CDR1 and CDR2: LNHNV, YYDKDF (reference sequence). The CDR3 loop reads CATSPWRASYNEQFF. The CDR3 DNA reads TGTGCCACCAGTCCATGGAGGGCCTCCTACAATGAGCAGTTCTTC.